Sequencing of this TCR beta chain was carried out in a study of graft-versus-host responses after intestinal transplantation. The data were produced by immunoSEQ multiplex PCR, yet TCRdb's version contains in-frame clones alone and is incomplete. Counted here are roughly 36,000 clones, 87% occurring once; the ten biggest clones make up under 20%. Processing of graft tissue released intraepithelial and lamina propria lymphocytes. The length of the CDR3 is 16 residues. Germline assignment: CDR1 MDHEN and CDR2 SYDVKM. The V end lost 5 bases, the J end lost 4 bases, and 15 bases lay between the germline ends. Notes on the study in general: Graft-donor T cell macrochimerism in patients accompanied high graft-versus-host to host-versus-graft clonal ratios in allografts. With peak circulating GvH clone levels came an association with early post-transplant HvG declines.

About this clone: Its antigen is as yet unknown.

This sequence was found in a human patient who received an intestinal transplant, so some T cells may come from the graft donor. The chain employs TRBV28 and TRBJ1-6; D may be TRBD1 (5 bases). The sequencing used ileum tissue, collected 204 days after intestinal transplant. The CDR3 sequence: CASSPDGGPYNSPLHF. CDR3 nucleotides: TGTGCCAGCAGTCCCGATGGGGGACCGTATAATTCACCCCTCCACTTT.